The clone carrying this T cell receptor (beta chain) was counted a few times. TCRdb processed the RT-PCR reads anew with MiXCR; each CDR3 protein has one entry. The sample has 180,000 or so distinct CDR3 sequences, about 12% seen once. This CDR3 comprises 14 residues. Germline lookup yields CDR1 MGHRA and CDR2 YSYEKL. Trimming shortened V by 6 bases and J by 4 bases, and 16 bases separated the two germline ends. This sample is drawn from a study of response to subunit inactivated influenza vaccine. The same data also went into a second study, on T cells expressing NK-cell markers. This second report adds: Libraries used 5'RACE template switching adding universal primer site and UMIs. The authors sequenced eight donors, of whom seven were HCMV-seropositive and one was seronegative. For several experiments, T cell sorting was restricted to the alpha-beta TCR population by means of an anti-gamma-delta TCR antibody.

This specimen consisted of CD8+ T cells sorted from PBMCs, obtained 11 to 12 days after vaccination. The TCR was taken from a man aged 50 to 59 who received an inactivated influenza vaccine. V is TRBV4-1 and J is TRBJ2-7, with D unclear. In DNA, the CDR3 is TGCGCCAGCAGTCGGGCCCCGGCCGGTTACGAGCAGTACTTC. Its translation: CASSRAPAGYEQYF.